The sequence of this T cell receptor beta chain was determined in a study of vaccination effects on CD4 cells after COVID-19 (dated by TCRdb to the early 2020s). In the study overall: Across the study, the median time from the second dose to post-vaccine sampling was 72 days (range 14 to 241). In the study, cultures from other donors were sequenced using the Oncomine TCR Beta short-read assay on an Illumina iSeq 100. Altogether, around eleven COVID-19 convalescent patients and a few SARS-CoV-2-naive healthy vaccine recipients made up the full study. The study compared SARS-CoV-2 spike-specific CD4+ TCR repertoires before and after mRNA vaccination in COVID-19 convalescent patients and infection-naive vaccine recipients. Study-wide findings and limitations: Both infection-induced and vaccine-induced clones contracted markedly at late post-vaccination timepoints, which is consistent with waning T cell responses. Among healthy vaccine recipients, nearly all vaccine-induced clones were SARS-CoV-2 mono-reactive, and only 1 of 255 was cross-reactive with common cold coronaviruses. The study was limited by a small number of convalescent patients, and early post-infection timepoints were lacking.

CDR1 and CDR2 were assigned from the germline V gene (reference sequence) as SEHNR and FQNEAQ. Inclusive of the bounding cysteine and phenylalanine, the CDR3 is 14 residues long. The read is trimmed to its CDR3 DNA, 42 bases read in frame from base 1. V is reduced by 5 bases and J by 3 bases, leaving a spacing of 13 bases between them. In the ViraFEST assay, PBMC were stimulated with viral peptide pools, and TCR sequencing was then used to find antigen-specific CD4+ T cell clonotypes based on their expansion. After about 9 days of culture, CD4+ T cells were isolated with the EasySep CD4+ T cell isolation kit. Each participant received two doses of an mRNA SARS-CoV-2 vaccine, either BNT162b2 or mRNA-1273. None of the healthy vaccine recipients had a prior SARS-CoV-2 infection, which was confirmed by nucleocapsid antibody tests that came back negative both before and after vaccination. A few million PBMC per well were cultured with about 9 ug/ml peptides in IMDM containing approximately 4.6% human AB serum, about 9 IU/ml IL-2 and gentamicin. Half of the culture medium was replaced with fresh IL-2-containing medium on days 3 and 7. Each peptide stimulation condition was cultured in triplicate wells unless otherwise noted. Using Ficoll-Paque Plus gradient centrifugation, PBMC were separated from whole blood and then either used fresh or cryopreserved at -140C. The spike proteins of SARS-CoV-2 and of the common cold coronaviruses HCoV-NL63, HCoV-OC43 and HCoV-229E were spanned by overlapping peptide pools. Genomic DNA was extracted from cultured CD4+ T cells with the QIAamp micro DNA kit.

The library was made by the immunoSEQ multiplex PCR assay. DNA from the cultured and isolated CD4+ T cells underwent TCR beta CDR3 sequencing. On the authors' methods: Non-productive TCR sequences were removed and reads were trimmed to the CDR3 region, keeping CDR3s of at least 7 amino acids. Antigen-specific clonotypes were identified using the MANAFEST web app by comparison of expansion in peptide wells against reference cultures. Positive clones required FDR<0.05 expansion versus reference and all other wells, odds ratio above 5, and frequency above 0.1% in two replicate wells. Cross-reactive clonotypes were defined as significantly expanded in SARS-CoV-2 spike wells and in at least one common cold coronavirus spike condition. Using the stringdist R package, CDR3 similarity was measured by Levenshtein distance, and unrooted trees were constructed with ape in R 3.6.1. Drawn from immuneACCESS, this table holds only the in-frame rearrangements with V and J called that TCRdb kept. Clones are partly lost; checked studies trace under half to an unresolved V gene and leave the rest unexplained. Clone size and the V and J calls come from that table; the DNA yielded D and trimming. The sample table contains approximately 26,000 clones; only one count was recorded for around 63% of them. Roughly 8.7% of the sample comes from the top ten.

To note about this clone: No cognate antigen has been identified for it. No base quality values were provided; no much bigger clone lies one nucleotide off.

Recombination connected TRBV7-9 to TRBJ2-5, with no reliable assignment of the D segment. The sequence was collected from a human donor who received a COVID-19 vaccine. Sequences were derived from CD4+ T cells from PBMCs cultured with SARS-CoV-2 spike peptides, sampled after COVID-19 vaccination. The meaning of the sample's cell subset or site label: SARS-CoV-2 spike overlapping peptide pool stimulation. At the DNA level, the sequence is TGTGCCAGCAGCCCGGCGCACCTAAAAGAGACCCAGTACTTC. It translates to CASSPAHLKETQYF.